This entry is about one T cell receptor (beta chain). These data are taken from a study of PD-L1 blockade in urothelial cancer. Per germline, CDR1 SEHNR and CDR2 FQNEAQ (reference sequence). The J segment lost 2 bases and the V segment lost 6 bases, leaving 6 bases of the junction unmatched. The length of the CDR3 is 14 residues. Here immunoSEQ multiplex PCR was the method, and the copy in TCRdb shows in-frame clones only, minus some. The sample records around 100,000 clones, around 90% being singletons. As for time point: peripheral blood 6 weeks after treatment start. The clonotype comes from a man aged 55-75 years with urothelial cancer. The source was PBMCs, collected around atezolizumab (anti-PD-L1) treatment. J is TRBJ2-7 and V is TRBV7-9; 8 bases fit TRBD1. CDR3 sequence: CASSYRDRTYEQYF. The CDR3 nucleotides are TGTGCCAGCAGTTACCGGGACAGGACCTACGAGCAGTACTTC.